The subject of this entry is one T cell receptor beta chain. Antigen unknown. The sample is drawn from a study of vaccination and CD4 T cells after COVID-19. Unmatched junction bases numbered 11, after V lost 6 bases and J lost 9 bases. There are 16 residues in the CDR3. Germline assignment: CDR1 SGHTA and CDR2 FQGNSA. Study findings and constraints: Post-infection sampling omitted early timepoints and covered relatively few convalescent patients.

The Oncomine TCR Beta short-read assay was applied to DNA of cultured CD4+ T cells. DNA came from CD4+ T cells after culture. Using its own MiXCR run on the PCR reads, TCRdb lists one record per CDR3 protein. The repertoire has approximately 13,000 distinct CDR3 sequences, about 72% of them found once; the top ten carry under 25%. Treatment described: roughly ten-day PBMC culture with coronavirus spike peptide pools or control peptides (ViraFEST assay). Having spent 10 days in culture, CD4+ T cells were then isolated by negative selection. The chain employs TRBV7-2 and TRBJ1-6, with TRBD1 identical over 10 bases. This clonotype was sampled from a human donor who had recovered from COVID-19. Input material: CD4+ T cells from blood, cultured in vitro. As DNA, the CDR3 is TGTGCCAGCAGGTCGACCGGGACAGGGGATGGTTCACCCCTCCACTTT. Encoded protein: CASRSTGTGDGSPLHF.